This is a list of T cell receptor beta chains from one sample in a study of CD8+ T cells in alopecia areata. Using immunoSEQ multiplex PCR, the repertoire was profiled, and TCRdb retains in-frame clones only, with some absent. The sample holds 150,000 to 200,000 clones, over 50% seen once. The sample consisted of CD4+ T cells sorted from blood, taken at week 0. The receptors were sampled from a human donor with alopecia areata. The CDR3 runs from the conserved cysteine through the conserved F or W. The D gene is left open where the match is weak. Size values are once, few and many counts, or a class for expanded clones, and some rows have none.

TRBV6-1	NA	TRBJ2-3	NA	15	TGTGCCAGCAGCCTAGACAGGTCGGGCACAGATACGCAGTATTTT	CASSLDRSGTDTQYF
TRBV29-1	few	TRBJ2-3	NA	14	TGCAGCGTTGATCCAGGGCGGAGCACAGATACGCAGTATTTT	CSVDPGRSTDTQYF
TRBV6-5	NA	TRBJ2-7	TRBD2	15	TGTGCCAGCTCCCGGGACTACCGGGGGGCCTACGAGCAGTACTTC	CASSRDYRGAYEQYF
TRBV5-1	NA	TRBJ2-3	TRBD1	16	TGCGCCAGCAGCTTGGAAACACGGACAGGGAAAGATACGCAGTATTTT	CASSLETRTGKDTQYF
TRBV11-2	few	TRBJ1-6	TRBD1	14	TGTGCCAGCAGCTACGGGACAGGGGGATCACCCCTCCACTTT	CASSYGTGGSPLHF
TRBV4-1	medium-sized	TRBJ1-2	NA	12	TGCGCCAGCAGAAGGATCGGGTACGGCTACACCTTC	CASRRIGYGYTF
TRBV29-1	NA	TRBJ2-7	TRBD1	12	TGCAGCGCCGGGACAGGGCGGAACGAGCAGTACTTC	CSAGTGRNEQYF
TRBV29-1	NA	TRBJ1-2	NA	12	TGCAGCGTCGCCGGGGCCTCATATGGCTACACCTTC	CSVAGASYGYTF
TRBV4-1	once	TRBJ2-3	NA	16	TGCGCCAGCAGTGAACGCGGTATGTGGGGCACAGATACGCAGTATTTT	CASSERGMWGTDTQYF
TRBV14	NA	TRBJ2-7	NA	14	TGTGCCAGCAGCCAAGAGGTGCAGGGGAGCGAGCAGTACTTC	CASSQEVQGSEQYF
TRBV11-2	NA	TRBJ2-3	TRBD1	17	TGTGCCAGCAGACCCCGGGGGACAGGGGTGTCCTCAGATACGCAGTATTTT	CASRPRGTGVSSDTQYF
TRBV29-1	NA	TRBJ1-2	NA	12	TGCAGCGTTGATGTCGGGGGGTATGGCTACACCTTC	CSVDVGGYGYTF
TRBV7-9	few	TRBJ2-6	NA	13	TGTGCCAGCAGCGAAGTGGGGGCCAACGTCCTGACTTTC	CASSEVGANVLTF
TRBV7-2	NA	TRBJ2-6	NA	16	TGTGCCAGCAGCTTAGACAGGGTCTCTGGGGCCAACGTCCTGACTTTC	CASSLDRVSGANVLTF
TRBV2	few	TRBJ2-3	NA	13	TGTGCCAGCAGTCAGGAGGTGACAGATACGCAGTATTTT	CASSQEVTDTQYF
TRBV6-5	NA	TRBJ1-5	NA	15	TGTGCCAGCAGTTATCGAGACGGGCGCAATCAGCCCCAGCATTTT	CASSYRDGRNQPQHF
TRBV14	once	TRBJ1-2	NA	13	TGTGCCAGCAGCCAAGAAAGGGACTATGGCTACACCTTC	CASSQERDYGYTF
TRBV30	NA	TRBJ2-5	TRBD2	14	TGTGCCTGGAGCAAACTAGCGAGCCAAGAGACCCAGTACTTC	CAWSKLASQETQYF
TRBV10-3	NA	TRBJ1-2	NA	13	TGTGCCATCAGTGAGTCGGAAACGGATGGCTACACCTTC	CAISESETDGYTF
TRBV6-5	few	TRBJ1-5	NA	13	TGTGCCAGCAGTTACAGGGATAATCAGCCCCAGCATTTT	CASSYRDNQPQHF
TRBV10-3	NA	TRBJ2-7	NA	12	TGTGCCATCAGTGAGTCGTCCTACGAGCAGTACTTC	CAISESSYEQYF
TRBV29-1	once	TRBJ2-3	NA	12	TGCAGCGTTGACGCAGGGACAGATACGCAGTATTTT	CSVDAGTDTQYF
TRBV11-2	NA	TRBJ2-5	TRBD1	15	TGTGCCAGCAGGACCGGACAGGGGCGTCAAGAGACCCAGTACTTC	CASRTGQGRQETQYF
TRBV15	few	TRBJ2-7	NA	15	TGTGCCACCAGCAGAGGAGGCGGGGAGTCCTACGAGCAGTACTTC	CATSRGGGESYEQYF
TRBV11-2	few	TRBJ1-6	TRBD1	14	TGTGCCAGCAGTCAGGGACAGTATAATTCACCCCTCCACTTT	CASSQGQYNSPLHF
TRBV29-1	once	TRBJ1-2	NA	15	TGCAGCGCCGGTGGGGCCGGCCCTGGGTCCTATGGCTACACCTTC	CSAGGAGPGSYGYTF
TRBV11-2	once	TRBJ2-4	TRBD2	16	TGTGCCAGCAGCGCCGGGACTAGCGGGGGCCAAAACATTCAGTACTTC	CASSAGTSGGQNIQYF
TRBV29-1	NA	TRBJ2-1	TRBD1	13	TGCAGCGTGAGCCCCTTGGACAGGGAGCAGCAGTTCTTC	CSVSPLDREQQFF
TRBV18	NA	TRBJ1-1	TRBD1	14	TGTGCCAGCTCACCACCAGGGACAGGGGGTGAAGCTTTCTTT	CASSPPGTGGEAFF
TRBV4-1	NA	TRBJ1-1	TRBD1	15	TGCGCCAGCAGCCAAGGACAGGGGGCAAGCACTGAAGCTTTCTTT	CASSQGQGASTEAFF
TRBV7-8	NA	TRBJ2-1	NA	13	TGTGCCAGCAATGGTGGGCCCTACAATGAGCAGTTCTTC	CASNGGPYNEQFF
TRBV12-5	NA	TRBJ2-7	NA	14	TGTGCTAGTGGCTGGGGACTGGAGAATTACGAGCAGTACTTC	CASGWGLENYEQYF
TRBV29-1	few	TRBJ1-1	TRBD1	13	TGCAGCGTCGAGAAGGGACAGGACACTGAAGCTTTCTTT	CSVEKGQDTEAFF
TRBV2	NA	TRBJ2-3	NA	14	TGTGCCAGCAGGGAAAGGGGTAGCACAGATACGCAGTATTTT	CASRERGSTDTQYF
TRBV29-1	NA	TRBJ2-7	TRBD1	13	TGCAGCGTTGAAGGGACAGGGGGTGTCGAGCAGTACTTC	CSVEGTGGVEQYF
TRBV10-3	NA	TRBJ2-7	NA	13	TGTGCCATCAGTGAGTCGGATGGCTACGAGCAGTACTTC	CAISESDGYEQYF
TRBV29-1	NA	TRBJ2-4	TRBD1	15	TGCAGCGTTAAAGAGGGGGCTTTAGCCAAAAACATTCAGTACTTC	CSVKEGALAKNIQYF
TRBV29-1	NA	TRBJ2-2	NA	14	TGCAGCGTTGCCCAGGTGGCGAACACCGGGGAGTTGTTTTTT	CSVAQVANTGELFF
TRBV30	few	TRBJ1-1	NA	13	TGTGCCTGGAATAGGGGGTTTGGCACTGAAGCTTTCTTT	CAWNRGFGTEAFF
TRBV6-1	NA	TRBJ2-2	NA	13	TGTGCCACCCGACAGAAAGCTACCGGGGAGCTGTTTTTT	CATRQKATGELFF
TRBV6-5	few	TRBJ2-3	TRBD2	12	TGCGTCACTAGCGGGGGGGTAGATACGCAGTATTTT	CVTSGGVDTQYF
TRBV9	once	TRBJ1-1	NA	14	TGTGCCAGCAGCCTTCGGACCGGAGGCACTGAAGCTTTCTTT	CASSLRTGGTEAFF
TRBV6-1	NA	TRBJ2-5	NA	14	TGTGCCAGCAGCCGAAACCTGTACCAAGAGACCCAGTACTTC	CASSRNLYQETQYF
TRBV7-9	NA	TRBJ2-2	NA	12	TGTGCCAGCAGCGGGACCACCGGGGAGCTGTTTTTT	CASSGTTGELFF
TRBV7-8	NA	TRBJ1-1	TRBD1	16	TGTGCCAGCAGTTTTAGTCAGGGGACAGGGGGTCCTGAAGCTTTCTTT	CASSFSQGTGGPEAFF
TRBV10-3	few	TRBJ2-5	NA	13	TGTGCCATCAGTGGGACCTCCCAAGAGACCCAGTACTTC	CAISGTSQETQYF
TRBV19	NA	TRBJ1-1	TRBD1	13	TGTGCCAGTACGGACAGGGGGAACACTGAAGCTTTCTTT	CASTDRGNTEAFF
TRBV29-1	NA	TRBJ2-3	NA	15	TGCAGCGTTGGGACCTGGCGGGGAAGCACAGATACGCAGTATTTT	CSVGTWRGSTDTQYF
TRBV7-9	NA	TRBJ2-5	NA	13	TGTGCCAGCAGTCCTATGGCGGGAGAGACCCAGTACTTC	CASSPMAGETQYF
TRBV12-5	NA	TRBJ2-7	NA	13	TGTGCTAGTGGTTTGGGGATATCCTACGAGCAGTACTTC	CASGLGISYEQYF
TRBV4-1	few	TRBJ2-4	NA	15	TGCGCCAGCAGCCAAGAAACCAGGGTGGGAAACATTCAGTACTTC	CASSQETRVGNIQYF
TRBV19	NA	TRBJ2-5	NA	12	TGTGCCAGTAGTATAGATCAAGAGACCCAGTACTTC	CASSIDQETQYF
TRBV30	few	TRBJ1-2	TRBD1	13	TGTGCCTGGCGTCCGGACAGGGTCTATGGCTACACCTTC	CAWRPDRVYGYTF
TRBV6-1	few	TRBJ1-1	TRBD1	14	TGTGCCAGCAGCCGACAGGGACCAAACACTGAAGCTTTCTTT	CASSRQGPNTEAFF
TRBV27	NA	TRBJ2-3	NA	13	TGTGCCAGCAGGGGGCGGACAACAGATACGCAGTATTTT	CASRGRTTDTQYF
TRBV10-3	NA	TRBJ1-1	NA	15	TGTGCCATCAGTGTGATGGGGGACGGGAACACTGAAGCTTTCTTT	CAISVMGDGNTEAFF
TRBV6-1	NA	TRBJ1-4	NA	17	TGTGCCAGCAGTGCTCCCCGAGGGGCAGGGCGAGATGAAAAACTGTTTTTT	CASSAPRGAGRDEKLFF
TRBV27	NA	TRBJ2-1	NA	15	TGTGCCAGCAGTCCCCTTGCGGGCTCCTACAATGAGCAGTTCTTC	CASSPLAGSYNEQFF
TRBV15	NA	TRBJ2-6	NA	18	TGTGCCACCAGCAGAGCGGGTGGGGGCCGCTCTGGGGCCAACGTCCTGACTTTC	CATSRAGGGRSGANVLTF
TRBV5-1	NA	TRBJ1-6	NA	17	TGCGCCAGCAGCTCTTCAAGTACGGGAGGTGAGAGTTCACCCCTCCACTTT	CASSSSSTGGESSPLHF